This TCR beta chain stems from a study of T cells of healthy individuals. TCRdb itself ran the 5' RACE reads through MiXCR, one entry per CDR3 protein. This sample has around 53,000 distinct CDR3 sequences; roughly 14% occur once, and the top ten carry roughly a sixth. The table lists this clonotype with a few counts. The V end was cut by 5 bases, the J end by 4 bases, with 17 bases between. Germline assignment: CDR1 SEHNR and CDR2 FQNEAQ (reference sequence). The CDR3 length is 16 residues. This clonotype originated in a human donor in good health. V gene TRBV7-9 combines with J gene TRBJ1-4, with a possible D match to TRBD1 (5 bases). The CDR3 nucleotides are TGTGCCAGCAGCAGCCGGGGCGAGGGGTTTAATGAAAAACTGTTTTTT. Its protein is CASSSRGEGFNEKLFF.